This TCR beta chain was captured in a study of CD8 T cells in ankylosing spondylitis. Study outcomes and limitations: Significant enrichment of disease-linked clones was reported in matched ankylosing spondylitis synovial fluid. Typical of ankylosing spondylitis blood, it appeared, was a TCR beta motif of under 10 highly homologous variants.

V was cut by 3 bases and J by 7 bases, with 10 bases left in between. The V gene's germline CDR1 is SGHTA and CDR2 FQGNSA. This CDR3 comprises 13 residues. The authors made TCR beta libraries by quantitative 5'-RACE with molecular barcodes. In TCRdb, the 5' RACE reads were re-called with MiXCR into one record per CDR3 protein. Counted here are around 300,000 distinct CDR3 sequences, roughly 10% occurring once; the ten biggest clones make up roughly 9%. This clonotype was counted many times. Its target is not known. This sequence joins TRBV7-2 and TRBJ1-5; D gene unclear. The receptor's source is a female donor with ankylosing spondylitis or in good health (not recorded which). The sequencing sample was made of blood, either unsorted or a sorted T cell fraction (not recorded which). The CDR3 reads CASSLGPGQPQHF. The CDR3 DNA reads TGTGCCAGCAGCTTGGGTCCCGGGCAGCCCCAGCATTTT.